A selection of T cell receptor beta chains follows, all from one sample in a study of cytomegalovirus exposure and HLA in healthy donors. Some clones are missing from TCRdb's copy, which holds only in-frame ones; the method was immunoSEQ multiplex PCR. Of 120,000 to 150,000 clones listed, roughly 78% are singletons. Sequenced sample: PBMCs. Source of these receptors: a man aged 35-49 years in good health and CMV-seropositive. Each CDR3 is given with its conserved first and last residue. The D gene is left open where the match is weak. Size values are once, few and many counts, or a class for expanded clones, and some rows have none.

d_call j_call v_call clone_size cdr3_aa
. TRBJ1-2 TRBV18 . CASSPEVARGYTF
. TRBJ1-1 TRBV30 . CAWSVPQGSRNTEAFF
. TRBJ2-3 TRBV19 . CAASGSITSTDTQYF
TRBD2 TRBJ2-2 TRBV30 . CASGPLAGGAGELFF
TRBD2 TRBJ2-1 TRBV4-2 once CASSQVVSGSHHNEQFF
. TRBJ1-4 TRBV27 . CASSLSGGGAEKLFF
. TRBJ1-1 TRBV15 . CATSTRGNTEAFF
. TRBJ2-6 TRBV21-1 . CARSRVAGANVLTF
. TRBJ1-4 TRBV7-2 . CASSSDAEEVLFF
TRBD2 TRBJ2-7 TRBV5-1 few CASSWGLDTYEQYF
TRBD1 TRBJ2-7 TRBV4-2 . CASSQTGTGTGYEQYF
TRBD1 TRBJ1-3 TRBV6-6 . CASSYTDRRGNTIYF
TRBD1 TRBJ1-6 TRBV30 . CAWSGQGSFSPLHF
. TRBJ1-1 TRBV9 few CASSTEQGNTEAFF
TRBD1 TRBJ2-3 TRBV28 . CASRTPGQGGRSDTQYF
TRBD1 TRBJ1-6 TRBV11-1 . CASSQRQGHSPLHF
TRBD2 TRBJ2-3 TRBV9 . CASSVNTGLVLDTQYF
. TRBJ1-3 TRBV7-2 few CASSLGQGNTIYF
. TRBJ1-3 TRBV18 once CASSLSGLSTGNTIYF
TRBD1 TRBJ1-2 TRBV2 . CASSYDRGRVGYTF
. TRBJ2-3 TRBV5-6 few CASRLSRAGTDTQYF
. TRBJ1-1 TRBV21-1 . CASSRLTVKKGMNTEAFF
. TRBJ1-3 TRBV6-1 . CASSTQNSGNTIYF
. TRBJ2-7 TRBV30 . CAWSVRAYEQYF
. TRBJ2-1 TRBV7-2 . CASSLEWEITYNEQFF
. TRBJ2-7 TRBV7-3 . CASSLKECKYF
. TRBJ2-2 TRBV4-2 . CASSQEGVPTGELFF
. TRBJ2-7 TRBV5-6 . CASSSPRLGNTGNEQYF
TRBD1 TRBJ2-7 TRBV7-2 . CASSWDSYEQYF